Following are 20 T cell receptor beta chains from one sample sequenced in a study of T cell responses to AZD1222 COVID-19 vaccine. Only in-frame clones appear in the TCRdb table, and some are missing; sequencing was by immunoSEQ multiplex PCR. Altogether 110,000 or so clones are present, over 75% being singletons, with the ten largest covering around 13%. Sequenced here: peripheral blood, sampled on day 0 of MenACWY control vaccination. The receptors shown here come from an adult in good health.

V and J are TRBV30 and TRBJ2-6; 8 bases align to TRBD2. The CDR3 runs 16 residues. The germline CDR1 and CDR2 sequences are GTSNPN and SVGIG (reference sequence). Trimming took 4 bases from V and 2 from J; bases not matched to a gene: 7. The CDR3 DNA sequence: TGTGCCTGGAAGCCAAGCGGGAGAGCTGGGGCCAACGTCCTGACTTTC. It translates to CAWKPSGRAGANVLTF.

The chain has TRBV6-1 and TRBJ1-5, with 8 bases that match TRBD1. The CDR3 spans 15 residues. The germline gives CDR1 MNHNS, CDR2 SASEGT. Germline trimming cut 3 bases from V and 7 bases from J; bases unmatched to any gene: 8. This CDR3 is CASSDRQGTRQPQHF. DNA of the CDR3: TGTGCCAGCAGTGATCGACAGGGGACAAGACAGCCCCAGCATTTT.

This clone was detected only a few times. This chain connects TRBV6-2 or TRBV6-3 to TRBJ2-1; D is undetermined. CDR3 length: 14 residues. In germline, CDR1 is MNHEY, CDR2 SVGEGT. The V end was cut by 4 bases, the J end by 2 bases, with 9 bases between. Here the CDR3 reads CASSSPAAYNEQFF. Written as DNA, the CDR3 is TGTGCCAGCAGTTCCCCGGCGGCCTACAATGAGCAGTTCTTC.

The rearrangement uses TRBV12-3 or TRBV12-4 and TRBJ1-5; D possibly corresponds to TRBD1 (6 bases). Trimming removed 3 bases from V and 13 bases from J, with 16 bases in between. This CDR3 contains 13 residues. CDR3 residues: CASSFSTGTLQHF. DNA for the CDR3: TGTGCCAGCAGTTTTTCTACAGGGACCCTTCAGCATTTT.

This chain links TRBV28 with TRBJ2-7; D gene ambiguous. This CDR3 contains 12 residues. Germline loops: CDR1 MDHEN, CDR2 SYDVKM. V was clipped by 5 bases and J by 1 base, with 6 bases between them. The DNA of the CDR3 is TGTGCCAGCAGTCTGGATTCCTACGAGCAGTACTTC. Translating it yields CASSLDSYEQYF.

The chain employs TRBV30 and TRBJ1-1; tentatively, D is TRBD1 (6 bases). There are 14 residues in the CDR3. V was cut by 2 bases and J by 5 bases, with 15 bases left in between. From germline, CDR1 is GTSNPN and CDR2 SVGIG (reference sequence). The CDR3, as DNA: TGTGCCTGGAGTAAAGGGGGGCCGGGGACTGAAGCTTTCTTT. Its protein product is CAWSKGGPGTEAFF.

The chain carries TRBV11-2 and TRBJ2-1; TRBD2 agrees at 7 bases. V dropped 4 bases and J dropped 4; count of bases not matched to a gene: 1. The germline CDR1 and CDR2 sequences are SGHAT and FQNNGV. CDR3 length equals 13 residues. DNA for the CDR3: TGTGCCAGCAGCTCCGGGGGGTACAATGAGCAGTTCTTC. Its translation: CASSSGGYNEQFF.

The chain is built from TRBV2 and TRBJ1-6; D perhaps matches TRBD1 (6 bases). CDR3 size: 15 residues. The V gene lost 10 bases and the J gene lost 6 bases, with 19 bases spanning the gap. CDR1 and CDR2 from the germline V gene are SNHLY and FYNNEI. The CDR3 is CATLGGAIANSPLHF. The CDR3 DNA is TGTGCCACCCTAGGGGGGGCTATTGCTAATTCACCCCTCCACTTT.

The count of this clone is one. V and J are TRBV30 and TRBJ2-7, with TRBD1 matching 9 bases. This CDR3 has 17 residues. Germline lookup yields CDR1 GTSNPN and CDR2 SVGIG (reference sequence). Trimming cost V 3 bases and J 3 bases; bases outside gene matches: 15. CDR3 protein: CAWRKTSTGQGFYEQYF. DNA for the CDR3: TGTGCCTGGAGGAAAACTAGTACGGGACAGGGTTTCTACGAGCAGTACTTC. Complete variable domain (other parts from reference TRBV30 and TRBJ2-7): SQTIHQWPATLVQPVGSPLSLECTVEGTSNPNLYWYRQAAGRGLQLLFYSVGIGQISSEVPQNLSASRPQDRQFILSSKKLLLSDSGFYLCAWRKTSTGQGFYEQYFGPGTRLTVT.

The chain recombines TRBV7-3 with TRBJ2-2; 10 bases match TRBD1. Germline V CDR1 and CDR2: SGHTA, FQGTGA. This CDR3 is built from 16 residues. The V and J ends lost 5 bases and 2 bases, in that order; junction bases with no gene match: 5. The CDR3 loop is CASSTGTGANTGELFF. The CDR3 DNA reads TGTGCCAGCAGCACGGGGACAGGGGCAAACACCGGGGAGCTGTTTTTT. The full variable domain, with the rest looked up from reference TRBV7-3 and TRBJ2-2, is GAGVSQTPSNKVTEKGKYVELRCDPISGHTALYWYRQSLGQGPEFLIYFQGTGAADDSGLPNDRFFAVRPEGSVSTLKIQRTERGDSAVYLCASSTGTGANTGELFFGEGSRLTVL.

This clone came up once. The CDR3 DNA follows: TGTGCCAGTAGTATTCCGGGCGGGGGCTATGGCTACACCTTC. Residues: CASSIPGGGYGYTF. The genes are TRBV19 and TRBJ1-2; D perhaps matches TRBD1 (5 bases). Germline V gives CDR1 LNHDA, CDR2 SQIVND (reference sequence). Trimming took 3 bases from V and 4 from J, leaving 12 bases between them. The CDR3 is 14 residues long.

This clone has just a few counts. This rearrangement joins TRBV12-3 or TRBV12-4 to TRBJ1-5; tentative D call: TRBD1 (5 bases). CDR3 length equals 13 residues. V was pared by 6 bases and J by 5 bases, with 11 bases between. The CDR3 DNA sequence: TGTGCCAGCAGAATAGGGGTAGATCAGCCCCAGCATTTT. This codes for CASRIGVDQPQHF.

This rearrangement joins TRBV29-1 to TRBJ1-1, with D possibly TRBD1 on 6 matching bases. The germline V and J ends were trimmed by 6 bases and 4 bases, with 18 bases remaining between them. The CDR3 is made up of 14 amino acids. Germline loops: CDR1 SQVTM, CDR2 ANQGSEA. The CDR3 here is CSVSLRGGGTEAFF. The CDR3 bases are TGCAGCGTCAGCCTCAGGGGCGGCGGCACTGAAGCTTTCTTT.

This clone occurred once. This rearrangement joins TRBV12-2 to TRBJ1-1. TRBV12-2 is a pseudogene locus. The CDR3 is 14 amino acids. The CDR3 DNA reads as TGTGCAAGTCGCTTAGGCGATGCGAACACTGAAGCTTTCTTT. Protein sequence: CASRLGDANTEAFF.

The J gene is TRBJ1-4, the V gene TRBV7-2; 8 bases fit TRBD1. The CDR3 totals 15 residues. V dropped 1 base and J dropped 6; count of bases not matched to a gene: 4. Germline CDR1 SGHTA, CDR2 FQGNSA. The CDR3 sequence: CASSLVTGQDEKLFF. The CDR3 DNA reads TGTGCCAGCAGCTTAGTTACGGGACAGGATGAAAAACTGTTTTTT.

The CDR3 spells CASSTFTGGYEQYF. The DNA for the CDR3 is TGTGCCAGCAGTACCTTCACAGGGGGCTACGAGCAGTACTTC. V gene TRBV28 combines with J gene TRBJ2-7, with TRBD1 matching over 8 bases. Germline V gives CDR1 MDHEN, CDR2 SYDVKM. After removal of 5 bases from V and 3 bases from J, the junction contained 6 bases not matched to a gene. This CDR3 has 14 residues.

Here the CDR3 DNA reads TGTGTTACGAATGTGAACACTGAAGCTTTCTTT. This codes for CVTNVNTEAFF. This chain uses TRBV28 with TRBJ1-1; D is unclear. Germline V gene data show CDR1 as MDHEN and CDR2 as SYDVKM. The CDR3 extends over 11 amino acids.

The rearrangement links TRBV5-5 to TRBJ1-2, with 7 bases lining up with TRBD1. V was pared by 5 bases and J by 6 bases, with 13 bases of the junction left unmatched. The germline V gene has CDR1 SGHKS and CDR2 YYEKEE (reference sequence). This CDR3 region has 15 residues. CDR3 region: CASSARGFSVDGYTF. CDR3 sequence (DNA): TGTGCCAGCAGTGCCAGGGGGTTTTCGGTAGATGGCTACACCTTC.

CDR3 sequence (DNA): TGCGCCAGCAGCTTTGGCGGGACGGGCACCGGGGAGCTGTTTTTT. This codes for CASSFGGTGTGELFF. The chain is built from TRBV5-1 and TRBJ2-2, with a weak D call TRBD2 (6 bases). Germline CDR1 SGHRS, CDR2 YFSETQ. V was trimmed by 2 bases and J by 4 bases, leaving 12 bases between them. The CDR3 has 15 residues.

The V call is TRBV28, the J call TRBJ1-4; D ambiguous. With 4 bases removed from V and 16 bases from J, the gap between germline ends came to 16 bases. The CDR3 covers 12 residues. Per the germline V gene, CDR1 is MDHEN and CDR2 is SYDVKM. CDR3 bases: TGTGCCAGCAGTTCCCCTCTACTCCCTCCGTTTTTT. Translating gives CASSSPLLPPFF.